The clone carrying this T cell receptor (beta chain) has more than one count but fewer than ten. Antigen unknown. This CDR3 is built from 15 residues. V was pared by 1 base and J by 7 bases, with 7 bases of the junction left unmatched. The V gene's germline CDR1 is SGHDT and CDR2 YYEEEE. Sequenced by immunoSEQ multiplex PCR; TCRdb stores in-frame clones only, minus some. The sample lists over 85,000 clones; about four fifths were seen once. This sample stems from a study of radiotherapy plus CTLA-4 blockade in lung cancer. Study results and caveats: Increased serum interferon-beta after radiation also reportedly predicted response strongly.

The material was peripheral blood, obtained from a patient treated with radiotherapy plus ipilimumab. The V and J genes are TRBV5-6 and TRBJ2-1; TRBD2 agrees at 8 bases. The sequence was collected from a human donor with non-small cell lung cancer who had a partial response to radiotherapy plus ipilimumab. Some clones in this sample may be carry-over from other donors' samples. CDR3 sequence (DNA): TGTGCCAGCAGCTTGTGGGGACTAGGGGTAAATGAGCAGTTCTTC. Translated, it gives CASSLWGLGVNEQFF.